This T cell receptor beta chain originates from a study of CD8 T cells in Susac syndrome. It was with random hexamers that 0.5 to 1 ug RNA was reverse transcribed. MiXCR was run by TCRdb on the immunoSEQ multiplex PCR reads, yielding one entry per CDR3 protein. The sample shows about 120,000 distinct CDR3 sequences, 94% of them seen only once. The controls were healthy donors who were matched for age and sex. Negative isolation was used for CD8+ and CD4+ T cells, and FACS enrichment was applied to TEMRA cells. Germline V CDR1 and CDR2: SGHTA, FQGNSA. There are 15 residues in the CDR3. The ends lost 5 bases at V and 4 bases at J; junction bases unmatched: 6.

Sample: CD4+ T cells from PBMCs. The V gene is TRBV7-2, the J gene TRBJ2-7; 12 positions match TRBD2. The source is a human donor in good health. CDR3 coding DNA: TGTGCCAGCAGCCGGACTAGCGGGGACCATTACGAGCAGTACTTC. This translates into CASSRTSGDHYEQYF.